This T cell receptor beta chain was documented in a study of technical replicates of blood from several donors. Trimming cost V 8 bases and J 3 bases, with 11 bases left between them. The CDR3 totals 13 residues. Germline-derived CDR1 and CDR2 are LNHDA and SQIVND (reference sequence). Using immunoSEQ multiplex PCR, the repertoire was profiled, and TCRdb retains in-frame clones only, with some absent. The sample consists of 85,000 to 95,000 clones, 90% to 97% of them appearing once. Material: T cells isolated from PBMCs. The clonotype comes from a human donor in good health. The chain is built from TRBV19 and TRBJ2-1; D might be TRBD1 (6 bases). The CDR3 sequence is CASGGTGYNEQFF. CDR3 bases: TGTGCCAGTGGGGGCACCGGCTACAATGAGCAGTTCTTC.